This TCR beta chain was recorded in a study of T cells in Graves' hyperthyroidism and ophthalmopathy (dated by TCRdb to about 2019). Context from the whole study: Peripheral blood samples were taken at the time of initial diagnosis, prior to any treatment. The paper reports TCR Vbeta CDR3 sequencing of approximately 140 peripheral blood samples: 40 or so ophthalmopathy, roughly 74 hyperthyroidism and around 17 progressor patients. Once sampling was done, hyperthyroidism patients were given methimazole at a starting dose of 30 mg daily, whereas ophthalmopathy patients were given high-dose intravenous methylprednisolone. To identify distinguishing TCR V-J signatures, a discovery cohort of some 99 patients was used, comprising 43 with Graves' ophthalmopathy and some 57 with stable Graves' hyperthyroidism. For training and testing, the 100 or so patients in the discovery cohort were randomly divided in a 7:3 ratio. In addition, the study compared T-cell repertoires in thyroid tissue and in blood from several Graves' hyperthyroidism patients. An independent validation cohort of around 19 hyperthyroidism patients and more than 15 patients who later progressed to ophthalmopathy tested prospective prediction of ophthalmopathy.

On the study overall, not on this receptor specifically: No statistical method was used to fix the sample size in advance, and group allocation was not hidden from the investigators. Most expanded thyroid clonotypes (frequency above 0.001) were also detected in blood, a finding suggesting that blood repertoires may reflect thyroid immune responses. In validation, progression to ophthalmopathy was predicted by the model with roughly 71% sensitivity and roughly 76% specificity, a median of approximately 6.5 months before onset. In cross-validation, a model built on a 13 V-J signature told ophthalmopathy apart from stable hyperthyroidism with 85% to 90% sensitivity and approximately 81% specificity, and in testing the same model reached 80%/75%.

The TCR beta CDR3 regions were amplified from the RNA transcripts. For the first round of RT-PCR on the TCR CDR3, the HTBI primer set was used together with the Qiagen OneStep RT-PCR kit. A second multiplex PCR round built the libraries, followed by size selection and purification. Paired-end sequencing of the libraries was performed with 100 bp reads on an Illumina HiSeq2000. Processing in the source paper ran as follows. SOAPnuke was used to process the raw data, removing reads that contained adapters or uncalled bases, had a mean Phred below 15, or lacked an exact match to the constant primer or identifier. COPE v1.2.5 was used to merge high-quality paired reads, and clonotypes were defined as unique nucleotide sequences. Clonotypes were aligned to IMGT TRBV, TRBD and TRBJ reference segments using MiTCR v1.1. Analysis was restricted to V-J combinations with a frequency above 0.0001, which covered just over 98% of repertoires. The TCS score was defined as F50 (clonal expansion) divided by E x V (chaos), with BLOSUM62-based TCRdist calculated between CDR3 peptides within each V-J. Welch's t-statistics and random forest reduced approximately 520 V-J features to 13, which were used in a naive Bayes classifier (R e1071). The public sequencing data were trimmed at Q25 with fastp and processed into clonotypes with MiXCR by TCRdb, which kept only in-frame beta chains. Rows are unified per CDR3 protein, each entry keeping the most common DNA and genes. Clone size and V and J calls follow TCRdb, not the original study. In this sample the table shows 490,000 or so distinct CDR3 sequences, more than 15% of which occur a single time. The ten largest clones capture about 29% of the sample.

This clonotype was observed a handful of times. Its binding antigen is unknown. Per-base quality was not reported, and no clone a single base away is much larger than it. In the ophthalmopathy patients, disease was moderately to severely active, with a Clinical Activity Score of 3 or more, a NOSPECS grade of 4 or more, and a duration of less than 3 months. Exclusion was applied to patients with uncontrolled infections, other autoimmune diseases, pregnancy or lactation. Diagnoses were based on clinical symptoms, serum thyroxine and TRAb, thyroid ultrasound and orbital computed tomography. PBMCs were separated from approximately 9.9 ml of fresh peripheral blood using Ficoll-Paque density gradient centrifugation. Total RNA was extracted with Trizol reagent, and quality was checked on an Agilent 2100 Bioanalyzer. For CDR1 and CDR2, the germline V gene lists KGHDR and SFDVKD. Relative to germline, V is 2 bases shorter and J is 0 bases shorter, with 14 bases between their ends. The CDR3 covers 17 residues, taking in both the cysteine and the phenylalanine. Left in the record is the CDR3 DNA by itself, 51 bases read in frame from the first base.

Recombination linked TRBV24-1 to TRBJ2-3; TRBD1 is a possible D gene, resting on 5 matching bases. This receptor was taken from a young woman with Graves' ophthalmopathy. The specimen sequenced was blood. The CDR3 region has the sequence CATSDSTGVTSTDTQYF. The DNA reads TGTGCCACCAGTGATTCCACAGGAGTAACTAGCACAGATACGCAGTATTTT.